What follows are 18 T cell receptor beta chains derived from one specimen sequenced in a study of cytomegalovirus exposure and HLA in healthy donors. The PCR had 60 Vbeta and 13 Jbeta primers. Libraries were prepared by immunoSEQ multiplex PCR; TCRdb keeps only in-frame clonotypes and omits some of them. The data hold hundreds of thousands of clones, with roughly two thirds observed a single time. The sample consisted of PBMCs. The origin of the receptors is a female donor in good health and CMV-seronegative.

This chain connects TRBV29-1 to TRBJ2-1; TRBD2 aligns across 8 bases. The CDR3 length is 13 residues. CDR1 is SQVTM, CDR2 ANQGSEA, per germline. The trim removed 6 bases at V and 6 bases at J, leaving 7 bases unmatched. CDR3 coding DNA: TGCAGCGTCGCCCCGGGGGGGGGCAATGAGCAGTTCTTC. This sequence encodes CSVAPGGGNEQFF.

The chain has TRBV2 and TRBJ2-3, with no clear D. V lost 0 bases to trimming and J lost 10 bases, with 8 bases between them. CDR3 length: 12 amino acids. Germline V gene lookup returns CDR1 SNHLY and CDR2 FYNNEI. DNA of the CDR3: TGTGCCAGCAGTGAAGCGGTCGGTGCGCAGTATTTT. This gives the protein CASSEAVGAQYF.

The rearrangement joins TRBV6-1 to TRBJ1-5; D may be TRBD1 (6 bases). Deletions cut 5 bases from V and 4 bases from J, with 9 bases between. The CDR3 sequence is 13 residues long. Germline CDR1 reads MNHNS; CDR2 reads SASEGT. Here the CDR3 reads CASSFRGNQPQHF. The CDR3 region has the DNA TGTGCCAGCAGTTTTAGGGGGAATCAGCCCCAGCATTTT.

The rearrangement links TRBV27 to TRBJ1-5, with 7 bases aligning to TRBD1. Germline V gives CDR1 MNHEY, CDR2 SMNVEV (reference sequence). V lost 5 bases and J lost 6; bases outside the gene matches: 4. The CDR3 consists of 13 residues. The CDR3 region has the DNA TGTGCCAGCAGTAAGGGGGCTGGTCAGCCCCAGCATTTT. This gives the protein CASSKGAGQPQHF.

The chain carries TRBV11-3 and TRBJ2-4; 8 positions agree with TRBD1. The CDR3 is 15 amino acids. After removal of 0 bases from V and 5 bases from J, the junction contained 3 bases not matched to a gene. Germline assignment: CDR1 SGHNT and CDR2 YENEEA. The CDR3 DNA follows: TGTGCCAGCAGCTTAGACGGGACAGGCGAAAACATTCAGTACTTC. Translated, it gives CASSLDGTGENIQYF.

V is TRBV7-3 and J is TRBJ2-3, with D possibly being TRBD2 (5 bases). Germline V gene data show CDR1 as SGHTA and CDR2 as FQGTGA. This CDR3 region has 13 residues. V lost 5 bases to trimming and J lost 6 bases, with 12 bases between them. This CDR3 reads CASSTDLTDTQYF. CDR3 bases: TGTGCCAGCAGCACGGACTTAACCGATACGCAGTATTTT.

This chain connects TRBV7-6 to TRBJ1-1, with TRBD1 matching over 9 bases. J gave up 0 bases and V 4 bases, and 6 bases lay outside the gene matches. CDR1 is SGHVS and CDR2 is FNYEAQ in the germline V gene. The CDR3 consists of 16 residues. In DNA form, the CDR3 reads TGTGCCAGCAGCTCATGGACAGGGGCCATGAACACTGAAGCTTTCTTT. Its protein is CASSSWTGAMNTEAFF.

The chain couples TRBV7-3 to TRBJ2-1, with 9 bases fitting TRBD1. The CDR3 runs 14 residues. CDR1 and CDR2 (germline): SGHTA, FQGTGA. The V gene end was trimmed by 3 bases and the J gene end by 6 bases; junction bases not matched to a gene: 3. CDR3 nucleotide sequence: TGTGCCAGCAGCTTGGGACAGGGAGCCAATGAGCAGTTCTTC. Its protein product is CASSLGQGANEQFF.

This CDR3 is CASSPPGTSGRAGADTQYF. The CDR3 nucleotides are TGTGCCAGCTCCCCCCCCGGGACTAGCGGGAGGGCCGGTGCAGATACGCAGTATTTT. The chain couples TRBV18 to TRBJ2-3; the match to TRBD2 covers 16 bases. This CDR3 is built from 19 residues. In germline, CDR1 is KGHSH, CDR2 LQKENI. V shed 6 bases and J 4 bases; nucleotides not matched to a gene: 13. The full variable domain, with the rest looked up from reference TRBV18 and TRBJ2-3, is NAGVMQNPRHLVRRRGQEARLRCSPMKGHSHVYWYRQLPEEGLKFMVYLQKENIIDESGMPKERFSAEFPKEGPSILRIQQVVRGDSAAYFCASSPPGTSGRAGADTQYFGPGTRLTVL.

V is TRBV9 and J is TRBJ2-6; perhaps TRBD1 as D (5 bases). The V gene lost 3 bases and the J gene lost 0 bases, with 19 bases spanning the gap. The CDR3 loop spans 19 amino acids. Germline CDR1 SGDLS, CDR2 YYNGEE. CDR3 region: CASSEGKGSTYSGANVLTF. The CDR3, as DNA: TGTGCCAGCAGCGAGGGGAAAGGGTCAACATACTCTGGGGCCAACGTCCTGACTTTC.

The genes are TRBV28 and TRBJ1-3; no reliable D call. The CDR3 is 13 amino acids. V lost 7 bases and J lost 3, with 10 bases in between. Germline V gives CDR1 MDHEN, CDR2 SYDVKM. The CDR3 bases are TGTGCCAGCAAGACACGCGATGGAAACACCATATATTTT. Translation: CASKTRDGNTIYF. Variable domain in full (rest from reference TRBV28 and TRBJ1-3): DVKVTQSSRYLVKRTGEKVFLECVQDMDHENMFWYRQDPGLGLRLIYFSYDVKMKEKGDIPEGYSVSREKKERFSLILESASTNQTSMYLCASKTRDGNTIYFGEGSWLTVV.

This clone has just a few counts. This sequence joins TRBV11-3 and TRBJ2-1; D is possibly TRBD2 (6 bases). The germline V gene encodes CDR1 SGHNT and CDR2 YENEEA. The CDR3 is made up of 15 amino acids. V was cut by 6 bases and J by 10 bases, with 22 bases left in between. The CDR3 sequence is CASSSAIWSSGEQFF. CDR3 sequence (DNA): TGTGCCAGCAGTTCAGCGATCTGGTCGAGCGGGGAGCAGTTCTTC.

The chain is built from TRBV7-9 and TRBJ2-3, with a tentative D call TRBD2 (6 bases). CDR3 length: 14 amino acids. V shed 6 bases and J shed 0 bases, with 10 bases lying between them. Germline V lookup: CDR1 SEHNR, CDR2 FQNEAQ (reference sequence). CDR3 loop: CASRDLASTDTQYF. CDR3 bases: TGTGCCAGCAGGGATCTAGCGAGCACAGATACGCAGTATTTT. The full variable domain, its missing parts supplied by reference TRBV7-9 and TRBJ2-3, is DTGVSQNPRHKITKRGQNVTFRCDPISEHNRLYWYRQTLGQGPEFLTYFQNEAQLEKSRLLSDRFSAERPKGSFSTLEIQRTEQGDSAMYLCASRDLASTDTQYFGPGTRLTVL.

The rearrangement links TRBV27 to TRBJ2-2; TRBD2 agrees at 7 bases. Germline CDR1 reads MNHEY; CDR2 reads SMNVEV (reference sequence). The CDR3 runs to 18 residues. V shed 5 bases and J 5 bases; nucleotides not matched to a gene: 17. CDR3 nucleotide sequence: TGTGCCAGCAGTCCCTCCACTAGCGCGGTAACGCTGACCGGGGAGCTGTTTTTT. This codes for CASSPSTSAVTLTGELFF.

The chain uses TRBV5-4 and TRBJ2-1, with a weak D call TRBD2 (6 bases). This CDR3 is built from 13 residues. The V end was cut by 0 bases, the J end by 7 bases, with 8 bases between. The germline V gene encodes CDR1 SGHNT and CDR2 YYREEE (reference sequence). The CDR3: CASSLVGGNEQFF. In DNA, the CDR3 is TGTGCCAGCAGCTTGGTTGGGGGGAATGAGCAGTTCTTC.

The CDR3 DNA is TGTGCCAGCAGCTCTAACCCGGGACTCATGAACACTGAAGCTTTCTTT. Translation gives CASSSNPGLMNTEAFF. The V and J genes are TRBV28 and TRBJ1-1; the D gene is possibly TRBD1 (5 bases). V shed 6 bases and J shed 0 bases, with 17 bases lying between them. CDR1 and CDR2 from the germline V gene are MDHEN and SYDVKM. The CDR3 totals 16 residues. Full variable domain (rest looked up from reference TRBV28 and TRBJ1-1): DVKVTQSSRYLVKRTGEKVFLECVQDMDHENMFWYRQDPGLGLRLIYFSYDVKMKEKGDIPEGYSVSREKKERFSLILESASTNQTSMYLCASSSNPGLMNTEAFFGQGTRLTVV.

The chain joins TRBV10-3 to TRBJ2-7; 8 nucleotides agree with TRBD1. Per germline, CDR1 ENHRY and CDR2 SYGVKD. The CDR3 is 17 residues long. The V gene end was trimmed by 4 bases and the J gene end by 6 bases; junction bases not matched to a gene: 17. CDR3 in amino acids: CAISGFQGAGIFGEQYF. The CDR3 DNA reads as TGTGCCATCAGTGGATTTCAGGGGGCAGGCATTTTCGGCGAGCAGTACTTC.

The chain links TRBV7-9 to TRBJ1-5; D is unclear. The CDR3 totals 16 residues. Per germline, CDR1 SEHNR and CDR2 FQNEAQ (reference sequence). The germline V and J ends were trimmed by 2 bases and 1 base, with 12 bases remaining between them. CDR3 bases: TGTGCCAGCAGCTTATGGTCCGGGAGCAGCAATCAGCCCCAGCATTTT. This translates into CASSLWSGSSNQPQHF.